A single sample is the source of the 18 T cell receptor beta chains below, sequenced in a study of T cell responses to AZD1222 COVID-19 vaccine. Sequencing was performed with immunoSEQ multiplex PCR; in TCRdb, only in-frame clones are kept and a portion is missing. The sample lists 170,000 or so clones, about 93% occurring once. Sequenced here: peripheral blood, sampled 28 days after the second dose of the MenACWY control vaccine. The receptor set was obtained from an adult who received the MenACWY meningococcal vaccine as a control.

The chain couples TRBV30 to TRBJ2-2; no clear D. CDR1 GTSNPN and CDR2 SVGIG come from the germline V gene (reference sequence). This CDR3 contains 13 residues. V was cut by 5 bases and J by 8 bases, with 15 bases left in between. The CDR3 bases are TGTGCCTGGGACTTTTGGCAGGCAGGGGAGCTGTTTTTT. The encoded protein is CAWDFWQAGELFF.

For this clone: Compared with germline, one end of the junction differs, possibly owing to a read error. This chain joins TRBV9 and TRBJ1-5, with D possibly TRBD1 on 6 matching bases. Germline V CDR1 and CDR2: SGDLS, YYNGEE. This CDR3 spans 15 amino acids. CDR3 sequence: CASNVDGGWDQPQHF. Here the CDR3 DNA reads TGTGCCAGCAACGTAGACGGGGGCTGGGATCAGCCCCAGCATTTT.

This chain connects TRBV15 to TRBJ1-1; TRBD1 is a possible D gene (5 bases). The ends were cut back, 1 base at V and 1 base at J, with 10 bases in the middle. The CDR3 extends over 15 amino acids. Germline loops: CDR1 LNHNV, CDR2 YYDKDF (reference sequence). CDR3: CATSRGAGTNTEAFF. In DNA form, the CDR3 reads TGTGCCACCAGCAGAGGGGCAGGGACGAACACTGAAGCTTTCTTT.

V usage is TRBV13 and J usage is TRBJ2-3; weak D call: TRBD1 (6 bases). The ends were cut back, 3 bases at V and 6 bases at J, with 19 bases in the middle. The CDR3 loop spans 16 amino acids. Per germline, CDR1 PRHDT and CDR2 FYEKMQ (reference sequence). This CDR3 reads CASSLQGLDLLDTQYF. Written as DNA, the CDR3 is TGTGCCAGCAGCTTGCAGGGGTTAGATTTACTTGATACGCAGTATTTT. The variable domain in full, completed from reference TRBV13 and TRBJ2-3, reads AAGVIQSPRHLIKEKRETATLKCYPIPRHDTVYWYQQGPGQDPQFLISFYEKMQSDKGSIPDRFSAQQFSDYHSELNMSSLELGDSALYFCASSLQGLDLLDTQYFGPGTRLTVL.

The chain recombines TRBV5-6 with TRBJ2-7; TRBD2 matches 9 bases. The CDR3 contains 15 residues. Trimming took 0 bases from V and 3 from J; bases not matched to a gene: 4. Germline V gene data show CDR1 as SGHDT and CDR2 as YYEEEE. CDR3: CASSLAKAGGYEQYF. Written as DNA, the CDR3 is TGTGCCAGCAGCTTGGCCAAAGCGGGGGGCTACGAGCAGTACTTC.

The chain uses TRBV30 and TRBJ1-2; D may be TRBD1 (6 bases). Trimming stripped 1 base from V and 4 bases from J, with 13 bases between. Germline V gene data show CDR1 as GTSNPN and CDR2 as SVGIG (reference sequence). The CDR3 sequence is 14 residues long. The DNA of the CDR3 is TGTGCCTGGAGTGACTTGACAGGCCTCTATGGCTACACCTTC. It encodes CAWSDLTGLYGYTF.

This chain links TRBV4-2 with TRBJ1-1; D unclear. V gave up 0 bases and J gave up 4 bases, with 6 bases separating them. The CDR3 extends over 13 amino acids. Germline CDR1 reads LGHNA; CDR2 reads YNFKEQ. Here the CDR3 DNA reads TGTGCCAGCAGCCAAGAGTTTGGCACTGAAGCTTTCTTT. As protein: CASSQEFGTEAFF.

The count of this clone is one. The chain employs TRBV24-1 and TRBJ1-5; no reliable D call. The length of the CDR3 is 14 residues. The germline V and J ends were trimmed by 1 base and 0 bases, with 3 bases remaining between them. CDR1 is KGHDR and CDR2 is SFDVKD in the germline V gene. Here the CDR3 reads CATSDLYSNQPQHF. CDR3 DNA: TGTGCCACCAGTGATTTATATAGCAATCAGCCCCAGCATTTT.

The chain recombines TRBV4-1 with TRBJ2-3; D unclear. Trimming left V 1 base short and J 1 base short, with 18 bases between. CDR3 length equals 18 residues. Per the germline V gene, CDR1 is MGHRA and CDR2 is YSYEKL. The CDR3 sequence is CASSQAYGFSSGTDTQYF. CDR3 coding DNA: TGCGCCAGCAGCCAAGCGTACGGCTTTTCCTCCGGCACAGATACGCAGTATTTT.

The chain combines TRBV7-9 with TRBJ1-2; D is undetermined. Per the germline V gene, CDR1 is SEHNR and CDR2 is FQNEAQ (reference sequence). The CDR3 is made up of 13 amino acids. V was clipped by 1 base and J by 11 bases, with 14 bases between them. The CDR3 DNA is TGTGCCAGCAGCTTAGGCGGCTTCCAAAGTTACACCTTC. It codes for CASSLGGFQSYTF.

J is TRBJ2-2 and V is TRBV6-5; D gene unclear. Trimming stripped 7 bases from V and 5 bases from J, with 8 bases between. Germline loops: CDR1 MNHEY, CDR2 SVGAGI. The CDR3 loop spans 12 amino acids. DNA for the CDR3: TGTGCCAGCACTTCAATTACCGGGGAGCTGTTTTTT. This gives the protein CASTSITGELFF.

The chain has TRBV2 and TRBJ1-2; 7 nucleotides align to TRBD1. In germline, CDR1 is SNHLY, CDR2 FYNNEI. The CDR3 spans 15 residues. The V gene end was trimmed by 3 bases and the J gene end by 7 bases; junction bases not matched to a gene: 11. The CDR3 nucleotides read TGTGCCAGCAGTGATCTTAAAGGGGGCGTAGGTGGCTACACCTTC. The encoded protein is CASSDLKGGVGGYTF. The full variable domain, rest sourced from reference TRBV2 and TRBJ1-2, is EPEVTQTPSHQVTQMGQEVILRCVPISNHLYFYWYRQILGQKVEFLVSFYNNEISEKSEIFDDQFSVERPDGSNFTLKIRSTKLEDSAMYFCASSDLKGGVGGYTFGSGTRLTVV.

The V call is TRBV11-2, the J call TRBJ2-1, with a possible D match to TRBD2 (6 bases). CDR1 SGHAT and CDR2 FQNNGV come from the germline V gene. This CDR3 has 16 residues. Trimming took 4 bases from V and 4 from J, leaving 17 bases between them. CDR3 sequence reads: CASSSQGAGQYNEQFF. CDR3 bases: TGTGCCAGCAGCTCCCAAGGGGCGGGGCAGTACAATGAGCAGTTCTTC.

V is TRBV28 and J is TRBJ1-2; 10 bases fit TRBD1. Germline trimming cut 5 bases from V and 5 bases from J; bases unmatched to any gene: 5. The CDR3 consists of 14 residues. The germline V gene has CDR1 MDHEN and CDR2 SYDVKM. CDR3 sequence reads: CASSTGTGAYGYTF. The CDR3 coding sequence is TGTGCCAGCAGTACCGGGACAGGGGCTTATGGCTACACCTTC.

The rearrangement joins TRBV7-2 to TRBJ1-2; 8 nucleotides match TRBD1. The germline CDR1 and CDR2 sequences are SGHTA and FQGNSA. The length of the CDR3 is 16 residues. V gave up 4 bases and J gave up 0 bases; unmatched junction bases: 7. The CDR3 coding sequence is TGTGCCAGCAGCTCCCAGGGGGCGATTCCTAACTATGGCTACACCTTC. Residues: CASSSQGAIPNYGYTF. The whole variable domain, filled in from reference TRBV7-2 and TRBJ1-2, reads GAGVSQSPSNKVTEKGKDVELRCDPISGHTALYWYRQSLGQGLEFLIYFQGNSAPDKSGLPSDRFSAERTGGSVSTLTIQRTQQEDSAVYLCASSSQGAIPNYGYTFGSGTRLTVV.

V and J are TRBV19 and TRBJ1-5, with 7 bases that match TRBD1. Trimming cost V 6 bases and J 3 bases; bases outside gene matches: 14. Germline V gives CDR1 LNHDA, CDR2 SQIVND (reference sequence). This CDR3 comprises 17 residues. The CDR3 sequence: CASRTAIGQAYNQPQHF. The CDR3 DNA follows: TGTGCCAGTAGGACGGCTATAGGACAGGCCTACAATCAGCCCCAGCATTTT. The full variable domain, its missing parts supplied by reference TRBV19 and TRBJ1-5, is DGGITQSPKYLFRKEGQNVTLSCEQNLNHDAMYWYRQDPGQGLRLIYYSQIVNDFQKGDIAEGYSVSREKKESFPLTVTSAQKNPTAFYLCASRTAIGQAYNQPQHFGDGTRLSIL.

The genes are TRBV28 and TRBJ1-2, with a tentative D call TRBD1 (5 bases). The germline V gene encodes CDR1 MDHEN and CDR2 SYDVKM. With 6 bases removed from V and 11 bases from J, the gap between germline ends came to 13 bases. The CDR3 extends over 11 amino acids. CDR3 DNA: TGTGCCAGCAGGGACAACCTTGGGTACACCTTC. The encoded protein is CASRDNLGYTF.

The V call is TRBV4-1, the J call TRBJ1-1, with 11 bases fitting TRBD1. Germline V gene sequence: CDR1 MGHRA, CDR2 YSYEKL. The CDR3 sequence is 15 residues long. The V and J ends lost 3 bases and 5 bases, in that order; junction bases with no gene match: 5. CDR3 in DNA: TGCGCCAGCAGCCAGTACGGGACAGGGGGAACTGAAGCTTTCTTT. Amino acid sequence: CASSQYGTGGTEAFF.